Each of the 30 T cell receptor beta chains below was sequenced from the same sample in a study of metastatic and nonmetastatic thyroid tumors. TCRdb ran MiXCR on the PCR reads. The table records fewer than 25,000 clones, roughly 12% of them present only once. Treatment of any kind had been given to no patient before thyroid surgery. The specimen was blood. Receptor source: a female donor with papillary thyroid cancer or a benign thyroid nodule (not recorded which). Some clones in this sample may be carry-over from other donors' samples.

This clone occurred a few times. The V and J genes are TRBV6-2 or TRBV6-3 and TRBJ2-1, with D uncertain. V was shortened by 6 bases and J by 9 bases, with 9 bases between the two germline ends. CDR3 length: 11 amino acids. The germline V gene has CDR1 MNHEY and CDR2 SVGEGT. DNA of the CDR3: TGTGCCAGCAGGTACAGCGTTGAGCAGTTCTTC. Its protein product is CASRYSVEQFF.

This clone is termed medium-sized. The chain recombines TRBV28 with TRBJ2-1; D might be TRBD1 or TRBD2, each matching 6 bases. Germline V gene sequence: CDR1 MDHEN, CDR2 SYDVKM. Trimming removed 6 bases at V and 4 bases at J, with 16 bases between. The CDR3 sequence is 15 residues long. CDR3 bases: TGTGCCAGCAGCGACGGGGGCCCGGGGTACAATGAGCAGTTCTTC. As protein: CASSDGGPGYNEQFF. Based on the CDR3 plus reference TRBV28 and TRBJ2-1, the full variable domain is DVKVTQSSRYLVKRTGEKVFLECVQDMDHENMFWYRQDPGLGLRLIYFSYDVKMKEKGDIPEGYSVSREKKERFSLILESASTNQTSMYLCASSDGGPGYNEQFFGPGTRLTVL.

By frequency in the sample, this clone is medium-sized (0.01 to 0.1%). This chain joins TRBV28 and TRBJ1-6; D unclear. The germline gives CDR1 MDHEN, CDR2 SYDVKM. V lost 4 bases, J lost 0 bases, and 4 bases lay in between. The CDR3 has 14 residues. The CDR3 DNA reads as TGTGCCAGCAGTTCCCTCTCCTATAATTCACCCCTCCACTTT. It encodes CASSSLSYNSPLHF.

This clone was seen ten or more times. The V and J genes are TRBV20-1 and TRBJ2-3; the D gene could be TRBD1 or TRBD2 (6 bases each). The CDR3 runs to 16 residues. Germline V gives CDR1 DFQATT, CDR2 SNEGSKA (reference sequence). V lost 5 bases and J lost 2, with 20 bases in between. The CDR3 protein is CSAERGTNTITDTQYF. The CDR3 DNA is TGCAGTGCTGAACGCGGGACAAATACTATCACAGATACGCAGTATTTT.

The CDR3 DNA sequence: TGCAGTGCTAGAGATTGGTGGGGAGCGGGGGGGCAAGGCCAAGAGACCCAGTACTTC. Translation gives CSARDWWGAGGQGQETQYF. V usage is TRBV20-1 and J usage is TRBJ2-5; TRBD2 agrees at 10 bases. Per germline, CDR1 DFQATT and CDR2 SNEGSKA (reference sequence). The J segment lost 1 base and the V segment lost 0 bases, leaving 14 bases of the junction unmatched. This CDR3 contains 19 residues.

This clone was detected many times. The chain employs TRBV7-9 and TRBJ1-2; TRBD1 might be the D (5 bases). CDR3 length: 15 residues. Germline V gene lookup returns CDR1 SEHNR and CDR2 FQNEAQ (reference sequence). The germline V and J ends were trimmed by 3 bases and 5 bases, with 16 bases remaining between them. CDR3 protein: CASSLAGMGVYGYTF. CDR3 bases: TGTGCCAGCAGCTTGGCGGGGATGGGGGTTTATGGCTACACCTTC.

This clone was recorded many times. This rearrangement joins TRBV4-1 to TRBJ2-7; D could derive from TRBD1 or TRBD2 (5 bases each). The V end lost 1 base, the J end lost 3 bases, and 10 bases lay between the germline ends. The CDR3 loop spans 14 amino acids. The germline V gene encodes CDR1 MGHRA and CDR2 YSYEKL. Here the CDR3 DNA reads TGCGCCAGCAGCCAAGCCGGGGACCACTACGAGCAGTACTTC. This codes for CASSQAGDHYEQYF.

This clone was recorded a few times. The chain couples TRBV7-2 to TRBJ2-3; D may be TRBD2 (6 bases). The CDR3 is made up of 14 amino acids. CDR1 is SGHTA, CDR2 FQGNSA, per germline. V lost 2 bases and J lost 0, with 6 bases in between. The CDR3 sequence: CASSLSGSTDTQYF. CDR3 nucleotides: TGTGCCAGCAGCTTAAGCGGGAGCACAGATACGCAGTATTTT.

This clone has ten or more counts. A much bigger clone sits one base away, suggesting this may be a read error. In the same sample, other DNA sequences code for this CDR3. The rearrangement links TRBV6-2 or TRBV6-3 to TRBJ2-1; D ambiguous. Germline assignment: CDR1 MNHEY and CDR2 SVGEGT. The CDR3 has 12 amino acids. V was clipped by 6 bases and J by 8 bases, with 11 bases between them. The CDR3 nucleotides are TGTGCCAGCAGCTACGGGTTGGATGAGCAGTTCTTC. Translation: CASSYGLDEQFF.

The chain carries TRBV6-2 or TRBV6-3 and TRBJ2-6; possible D gene TRBD2, 5 bases. Looked up from germline, CDR1 is MNHEY and CDR2 is SVGEGT. The length of the CDR3 is 16 residues. Deletions cut 4 bases from V and 0 bases from J, with 10 bases between. This CDR3 is CASSSGVCSGANVLTF. For the CDR3, the DNA is TGTGCCAGCAGTTCCGGGGTGTGCTCTGGGGCCAACGTCCTGACTTTC.

This clone was seen many times. This chain uses TRBV10-3 with TRBJ2-1, with 11 nucleotides matching TRBD2. Germline V lookup: CDR1 ENHRY, CDR2 SYGVKD. CDR3 length: 16 amino acids. Losses at the gene ends were 5 bases for V and 5 bases for J; bases not matched to a gene: 8. CDR3 sequence (DNA): TGTGCCATCAGTCCTTCACCGGGACTAGCGGACAATGAGCAGTTCTTC. Translation gives CAISPSPGLADNEQFF.

This clone rates as medium-sized. V is TRBV6-4 and J is TRBJ2-1; 7 bases are a match to TRBD1. The CDR3 runs 13 residues. Per germline, CDR1 MRHNA and CDR2 SNTAGT. V trimming: 2 bases; J trimming: 10 bases; junction bases outside the gene matches: 5. The CDR3 DNA is TGTGCCAGCAGTGACACAGACAGGGACGAGCAGTTCTTC. Its translation: CASSDTDRDEQFF.

This clone has ten or more counts. DNA of the CDR3: TGTGCCAGCAGCTTAGTATTCTCTGAAGCTTTCTTT. Translation: CASSLVFSEAFF. The chain couples TRBV7-2 to TRBJ1-1; D gene uncertain. Between the trimmed V and J ends, which lost 1 base and 6 bases, there was a span of 6 bases. The CDR3 loop spans 12 amino acids. Germline V gene sequence: CDR1 SGHTA, CDR2 FQGNSA.

This clone was recorded at least ten times. The rearrangement links TRBV7-9 to TRBJ1-4; 7 bases agree with TRBD1. Germline-derived CDR1 and CDR2 are SEHNR and FQNEAQ (reference sequence). The CDR3 spans 13 residues. J lost 8 bases, V lost 1 base, and 1 base had no gene match. The DNA for the CDR3 is TGTGCCAGCAGCTTAGGACAGGGAGAAAAACTGTTTTTT. Translated: CASSLGQGEKLFF. Drawing the rest from reference TRBV7-9 and TRBJ1-4, the complete variable domain is DTGVSQNPRHKITKRGQNVTFRCDPISEHNRLYWYRQTLGQGPEFLTYFQNEAQLEKSRLLSDRFSAERPKGSFSTLEIQRTEQGDSAMYLCASSLGQGEKLFFGSGTQLSVL.

At least ten counts were recorded for this clone. The CDR3 is CASSLATSGRADETQYF. The CDR3 nucleotides read TGCGCCAGCAGCTTGGCGACTAGCGGGAGGGCCGATGAGACCCAGTACTTC. The chain carries TRBV5-1 and TRBJ2-5; TRBD2 matches at 14 bases. Germline-derived CDR1 and CDR2 are SGHRS and YFSETQ. The V segment lost 0 bases and the J segment 5 bases; nucleotides outside the gene matches: 6. The CDR3 consists of 17 residues.

This clone was counted ten times or more. V usage is TRBV9 and J usage is TRBJ2-2, with 12 bases fitting TRBD1. CDR3 length: 15 amino acids. The V gene end was trimmed by 3 bases and the J gene end by 5 bases; junction bases not matched to a gene: 2. CDR1 and CDR2 from the germline V gene are SGDLS and YYNGEE. In DNA form, the CDR3 reads TGTGCCAGCAGCGCGGGACAGGGGGCAACCGGGGAGCTGTTTTTT. Translated, it gives CASSAGQGATGELFF.

The genes are TRBV6-2 or TRBV6-3 and TRBJ2-5; D may correspond to TRBD1 or TRBD2 (5 bases each). Trimming shortened V by 3 bases and J by 8 bases, and 19 bases separated the two germline ends. Germline CDR1 is MNHEY and CDR2 is SVGEGT. This CDR3 is 15 amino acids long. CDR3 in amino acids: CASSYEGRRQYTQYF. The CDR3 nucleotides are TGTGCCAGCAGTTATGAGGGGCGACGCCAATATACCCAGTACTTC.

The table lists this clone with many counts. The chain is built from TRBV30 and TRBJ2-1; no clear D gene. The CDR3 is 14 amino acids. V was pared by 3 bases and J by 8 bases, with 17 bases between. CDR1 and CDR2 (germline): GTSNPN, SVGIG (reference sequence). The CDR3, as DNA: TGTGCCTGGAGGCTCCCCTCAAGAGCCCATGAGCAGTTCTTC. It specifies CAWRLPSRAHEQFF.

Many counts were recorded for this clone. The rearrangement uses TRBV9 and TRBJ2-2, with 10 nucleotides matching TRBD2. V was clipped by 3 bases and J by 6 bases; unmatched bases: 5. This CDR3 spans 15 amino acids. The germline CDR1 and CDR2 sequences are SGDLS and YYNGEE. CDR3 DNA sequence: TGTGCCAGCAGCGCCGTAGCGGGAGGCCCCGGGGAGCTGTTTTTT. Amino acids: CASSAVAGGPGELFF.

This clone qualifies as medium-sized. This chain joins TRBV6-1 and TRBJ2-5; a weak D match, TRBD2 (5 bases). The V gene's germline CDR1 is MNHNS and CDR2 SASEGT. The germline V and J ends were trimmed by 8 bases and 2 bases, with 12 bases remaining between them. The CDR3 has 13 residues. The CDR3 loop is CASQREPQETQYF. The CDR3 nucleotides read TGTGCCAGCCAGAGGGAACCGCAAGAGACCCAGTACTTC.

This clone is medium-sized in the sample. The chain uses TRBV6-1 and TRBJ2-2, with 9 nucleotides matching TRBD1. Germline trimming cut 6 bases from V and 7 bases from J; bases unmatched to any gene: 9. The germline V gene has CDR1 MNHNS and CDR2 SASEGT. The CDR3 contains 15 residues. CDR3 protein: CASSPWTGVGGELFF. The CDR3 nucleotides read TGTGCCAGCAGCCCCTGGACAGGGGTGGGCGGGGAGCTGTTTTTT.

In its sample, this clone was seen many times. The genes are TRBV18 and TRBJ1-3; D is uncertain. Germline V gene sequence: CDR1 KGHSH, CDR2 LQKENI. V lost 0 bases, J lost 0 bases, and 6 bases lay in between. The CDR3 covers 15 residues. The CDR3 nucleotides read TGTGCCAGCTCACCACCGCTGACCTCTGGAAACACCATATATTTT. It translates to CASSPPLTSGNTIYF. Full variable domain (rest looked up from reference TRBV18 and TRBJ1-3): NAGVMQNPRHLVRRRGQEARLRCSPMKGHSHVYWYRQLPEEGLKFMVYLQKENIIDESGMPKERFSAEFPKEGPSILRIQQVVRGDSAAYFCASSPPLTSGNTIYFGEGSWLTVV.

This clone came up many times. The rearrangement joins TRBV20-1 to TRBJ2-1; 10 nucleotides align to TRBD2. The V and J ends lost 0 bases and 0 bases, in that order; junction bases with no gene match: 11. The V gene's germline CDR1 is DFQATT and CDR2 SNEGSKA (reference sequence). This CDR3 has 19 amino acids. The CDR3 is CSARDHASGSRSSYNEQFF. The CDR3 nucleotides read TGCAGTGCTAGAGATCATGCTAGCGGGAGCCGGAGCTCCTACAATGAGCAGTTCTTC.

This clone is judged medium-sized. V gene TRBV6-1 combines with J gene TRBJ1-5; tentative D call: TRBD1 (6 bases). CDR1 and CDR2 from the germline V gene are MNHNS and SASEGT. V gave up 5 bases and J gave up 2 bases, with 13 bases separating them. CDR3 length: 15 amino acids. The CDR3 here is CASSPQGLGNQPQHF. CDR3 nucleotide sequence: TGTGCCAGCAGTCCACAGGGTTTGGGCAATCAGCCCCAGCATTTT.

This clone came up many times. The chain links TRBV20-1 to TRBJ2-1; no clear D gene. Trimming took 3 bases from V and 4 from J, leaving 16 bases between them. Germline CDR1 DFQATT, CDR2 SNEGSKA (reference sequence). CDR3 length equals 15 residues. The CDR3 here is CSASNGLGGYNEQFF. Here the CDR3 DNA reads TGCAGTGCTAGCAACGGGCTAGGTGGTTACAATGAGCAGTTCTTC.

Comment on this clone: A much larger clone lies a single base off, so this may be a read error. The sample holds other DNA sequences that translate to the same CDR3. This chain uses TRBV3-1 with TRBJ2-5; D perhaps matches TRBD1 (5 bases). CDR3 size: 12 residues. Between the trimmed V and J ends, which lost 11 bases and 8 bases, there was a span of 18 bases. Germline lookup yields CDR1 LGHDT and CDR2 YNNKEL (reference sequence). DNA of the CDR3: TGTGCCTCGCTAGGGGTGTGGGAAACCCAGTACTTC. It is translated as CASLGVWETQYF.

With regard to this clone: Just one base apart from a much larger clone, this may be a read error. This chain uses TRBV2 with TRBJ2-4, with a weak D call TRBD2 (6 bases). In germline, CDR1 is SNHLY, CDR2 FYNNEI. The CDR3 consists of 14 residues. CDR3 amino acids: CASTPQGGKNIRYF. CDR3 bases: TGTGCCAGCACCCCCCAGGGAGGCAAAAACATTCGGTACTTC.

The sample holds many counts of this clone. The chain carries TRBV5-1 and TRBJ2-3; 9 bases line up with TRBD1. Trimming took 4 bases from V and 4 from J; bases not matched to a gene: 10. Per the germline V gene, CDR1 is SGHRS and CDR2 is YFSETQ. CDR3 length equals 16 residues. As DNA, the CDR3 is TGCGCCAGCAGCCTGGAACAGGGGGCAAGGGCAGATACGCAGTATTTT. Translating it yields CASSLEQGARADTQYF.

This clone was recorded many times. This chain uses TRBV7-2 with TRBJ2-7; a possible D gene is TRBD1 (6 bases). Germline V gives CDR1 SGHTA, CDR2 FQGNSA. V lost 1 base and J 4 bases, leaving 8 bases between the germline ends. This CDR3 contains 13 residues. The CDR3 sequence is CASSLEDSYEQYF. CDR3 DNA sequence: TGTGCCAGCAGCTTAGAGGACAGTTACGAGCAGTACTTC.

To note about this clone: A read error is possible here, since a much larger clone lies one base away. In this CDR3 the conserved last residue, phenylalanine or tryptophan, is missing, so a read error is likely. The chain joins TRBV13 to TRBJ2-7; D not resolved. The CDR3 has 14 amino acids. In germline, CDR1 is PRHDT, CDR2 FYEKMQ (reference sequence). The germline V and J ends were trimmed by 5 bases and 2 bases, with 13 bases remaining between them. The CDR3 DNA sequence: TGTGCCAGCAGCCGTCAGGCTAGAGCCTACGAGCAGTACTTA. It specifies CASSRQARAYEQYL.